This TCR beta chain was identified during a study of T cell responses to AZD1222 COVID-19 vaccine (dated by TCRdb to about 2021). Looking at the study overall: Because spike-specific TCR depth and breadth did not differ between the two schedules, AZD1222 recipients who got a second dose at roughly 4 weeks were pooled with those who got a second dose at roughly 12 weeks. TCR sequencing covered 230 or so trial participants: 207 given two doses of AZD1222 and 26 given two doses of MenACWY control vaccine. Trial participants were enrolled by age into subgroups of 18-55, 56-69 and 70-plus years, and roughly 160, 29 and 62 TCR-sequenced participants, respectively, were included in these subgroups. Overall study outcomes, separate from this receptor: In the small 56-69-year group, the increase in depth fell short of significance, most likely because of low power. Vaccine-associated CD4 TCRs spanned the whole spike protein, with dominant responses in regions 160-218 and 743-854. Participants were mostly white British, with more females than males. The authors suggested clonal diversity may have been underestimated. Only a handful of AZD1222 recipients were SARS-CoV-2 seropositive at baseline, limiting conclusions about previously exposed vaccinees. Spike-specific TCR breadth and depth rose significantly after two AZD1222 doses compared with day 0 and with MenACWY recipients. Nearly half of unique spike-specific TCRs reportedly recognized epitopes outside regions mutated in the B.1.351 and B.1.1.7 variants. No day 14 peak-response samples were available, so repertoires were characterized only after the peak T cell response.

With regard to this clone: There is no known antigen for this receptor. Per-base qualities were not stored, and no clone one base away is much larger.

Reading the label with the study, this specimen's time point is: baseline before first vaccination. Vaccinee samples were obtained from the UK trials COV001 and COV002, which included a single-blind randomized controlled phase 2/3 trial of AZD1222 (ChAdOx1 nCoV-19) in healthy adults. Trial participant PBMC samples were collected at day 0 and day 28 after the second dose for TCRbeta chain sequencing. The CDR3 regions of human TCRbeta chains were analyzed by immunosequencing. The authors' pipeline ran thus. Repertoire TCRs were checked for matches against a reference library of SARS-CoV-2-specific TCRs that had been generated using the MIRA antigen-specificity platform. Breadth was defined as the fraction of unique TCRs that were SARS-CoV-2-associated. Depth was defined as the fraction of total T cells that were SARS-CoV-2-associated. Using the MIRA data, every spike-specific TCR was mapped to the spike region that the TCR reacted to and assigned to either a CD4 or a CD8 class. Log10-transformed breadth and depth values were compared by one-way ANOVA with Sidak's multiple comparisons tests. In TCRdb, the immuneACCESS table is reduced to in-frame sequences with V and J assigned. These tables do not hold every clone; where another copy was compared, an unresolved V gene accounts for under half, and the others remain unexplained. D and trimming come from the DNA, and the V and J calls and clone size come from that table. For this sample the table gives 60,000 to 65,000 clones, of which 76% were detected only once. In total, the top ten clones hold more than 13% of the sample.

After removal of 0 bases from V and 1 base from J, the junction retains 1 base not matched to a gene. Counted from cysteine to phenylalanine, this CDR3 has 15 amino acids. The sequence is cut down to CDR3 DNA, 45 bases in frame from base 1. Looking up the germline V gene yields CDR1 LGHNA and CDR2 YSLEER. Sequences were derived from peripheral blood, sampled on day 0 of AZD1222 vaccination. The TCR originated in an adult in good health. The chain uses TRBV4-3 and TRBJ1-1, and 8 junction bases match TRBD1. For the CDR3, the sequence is CASSQDTGGNTEAFF. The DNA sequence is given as TGCGCCAGCAGCCAAGATACAGGGGGGAACACTGAAGCTTTCTTT.